Listed below are T cell receptor beta chains from one sample, sequenced in a study of blood T cell repertoires in COVID-19. TCRdb's copy holds only in-frame clones and misses some; the assay was immunoSEQ multiplex PCR. The data show 540,000 or so clones, with about 89% seen just once and 7.8% held by the top ten. The sequenced sample consisted of peripheral blood. Receptor source: a woman aged 50 to 60 with COVID-19, enrolled during active disease. CDR3s include the opening cysteine and the closing phenylalanine or tryptophan. The order of the fields is CDR3 length, V gene, D gene, J gene, clone size, CDR3 protein, CDR3 DNA. A D gene is named only where the DNA matches it firmly. The size field is filled for only some rows; it gives once, few, many or a size class.

>18|TRBV19|TRBD1|TRBJ1-5|-
CASSIVSLRTGSNQPQHF
TGTGCCAGTAGTATAGTCAGTCTTCGGACAGGGTCAAATCAGCCCCAGCATTTT
>16|TRBV19|-|TRBJ1-5|-
CASSGDRPYSNQPQHF
TGTGCCAGTAGCGGAGACAGGCCCTATAGCAATCAGCCCCAGCATTTT
>15|TRBV6-5|-|TRBJ1-5|-
CASSLRLGSNQPQHF
TGTGCCAGCAGTTTGAGACTCGGGAGCAATCAGCCCCAGCATTTT
>18|TRBV5-4|-|TRBJ1-2|-
CASSLVAGLTSTNYGYTF
TGTGCCAGCAGCTTGGTGGCAGGCCTTACCTCTACTAACTATGGCTACACCTTC
>14|TRBV5-4|-|TRBJ2-2|-
CASRAGPNTGELFF
TGTGCCAGCAGAGCAGGTCCGAACACCGGGGAGCTGTTTTTT
>14|TRBV6-5|TRBD2|TRBJ2-2|-
CASNRGGSTGELFF
TGTGCCAGCAACCGGGGCGGGAGCACCGGGGAGCTGTTTTTT
>14|TRBV28|TRBD1|TRBJ2-7|-
CASSFGTGTYEQYF
TGTGCCAGCAGTTTCGGGACAGGGACCTACGAGCAGTACTTC
>14|TRBV14|-|TRBJ2-3|-
CASSLGHSTDTQYF
TGTGCCAGCAGCCTCGGACATAGCACAGATACGCAGTATTTT
>14|TRBV5-6|TRBD1|TRBJ2-7|-
CASMPGTGAYEQYF
TGTGCCAGCATGCCCGGGACAGGGGCCTACGAGCAGTACTTC
>16|TRBV9|TRBD2|TRBJ2-2|-
CASRRTSQANTGELFF
TGTGCCAGCAGGAGGACTAGCCAAGCGAACACCGGGGAGCTGTTTTTT
>15|TRBV7-6|TRBD1|TRBJ2-7|-
CASSLATGGNDEQYF
TGTGCCAGCAGCTTAGCAACAGGGGGTAACGACGAGCAGTACTTC
>17|TRBV19|TRBD2|TRBJ2-6|-
CASSISGADSGANVLTF
TGTGCCAGTAGTATCAGCGGGGCCGACTCTGGGGCCAACGTCCTGACTTTC
>16|TRBV20-1|TRBD2|TRBJ2-7|-
CSASGLAGGWSYEQYF
TGCAGTGCTAGTGGACTAGCGGGGGGTTGGTCCTACGAGCAGTACTTC
>14|TRBV6-5|-|TRBJ1-1|-
CASSSGQTNTEAFF
TGTGCCAGCAGTTCGGGACAAACAAACACTGAAGCTTTCTTT
>15|TRBV7-3|-|TRBJ2-3|-
CASSLTGGSTDTQYF
TGTGCCAGCAGCTTAACGGGGGGTAGCACAGATACGCAGTATTTT
>12|TRBV12-3/TRBV12-4|-|TRBJ1-1|-
CASSLGIAEAFF
TGTGCCAGCAGTTTGGGCATCGCTGAAGCTTTCTTT
>14|TRBV18|-|TRBJ2-7|-
CASSPQTIEYEQYF
TGTGCCAGCTCACCACAGACTATAGAGTACGAGCAGTACTTC
>14|TRBV5-1|TRBD1|TRBJ2-5|-
CASSFAGGEETQYF
TGCGCCAGCAGCTTTGCAGGGGGAGAAGAGACCCAGTACTTC
>17|TRBV6-2/TRBV6-3|TRBD1|TRBJ1-1|-
CASSSSGGDLMNTEAFF
TGTGCCAGCAGTAGCTCAGGGGGCGACCTTATGAACACTGAAGCTTTCTTT
>15|TRBV7-9|-|TRBJ2-6|-
CASSLMGAGANVLTF
TGTGCCAGCAGCTTAATGGGGGCAGGGGCCAACGTCCTGACTTTC
>12|TRBV7-9|-|TRBJ1-6|few
CASSWGDSPLHF
TGTGCCAGCAGCTGGGGGGATTCACCCCTCCACTTT
>15|TRBV7-2|TRBD2|TRBJ2-7|-
CASSLSRGVNYEQYF
TGTGCCAGCAGCTTAAGCCGGGGGGTGAACTACGAGCAGTACTTC
>15|TRBV4-1|-|TRBJ1-2|-
CASSRGWREDYGYTF
TGCGCCAGCAGCCGGGGGTGGAGGGAAGACTATGGCTACACCTTC
>15|TRBV11-3|-|TRBJ1-3|-
CASSFRGAPGNTIYF
TGTGCCAGCAGCTTCCGGGGGGCACCTGGAAACACCATATATTTT
>15|TRBV10-3|TRBD1|TRBJ2-6|once
CAVGTGKSGANVLTF
TGTGCCGTTGGGACAGGGAAGTCTGGGGCCAACGTCCTGACTTTC
>15|TRBV5-4|-|TRBJ2-1|-
CASSSLSGSYNEQFF
TGTGCCAGCAGCTCCCTATCGGGTTCCTACAATGAGCAGTTCTTC
>15|TRBV24-1|TRBD1|TRBJ2-2|-
CATSERGQGSGELFF
TGTGCCACCAGTGAACGGGGACAGGGGAGCGGGGAGCTGTTTTTT
>13|TRBV5-4|-|TRBJ1-2|few
CASSLGSPGGYTF
TGTGCCAGCAGCCTGGGGTCCCCCGGTGGCTACACCTTC
>16|TRBV27|TRBD2|TRBJ2-7|-
CASTRRSNIRGDEQYF
TGTGCCAGCACCCGCAGAAGCAATATCCGGGGGGACGAGCAGTACTTC
>16|TRBV12-5|TRBD1|TRBJ1-5|-
CASGLTYRGQDQPQHF
TGTGCTAGTGGTTTGACCTACAGGGGGCAAGATCAGCCCCAGCATTTT
>15|TRBV27|-|TRBJ1-4|once
CASSLGVATNEKLFF
TGTGCCAGCAGTTTAGGAGTTGCAACTAATGAAAAACTGTTTTTT
>16|TRBV19|TRBD2|TRBJ2-7|-
CASSLHTGLATREQYF
TGTGCCAGTAGTCTACACACGGGACTAGCGACTCGCGAGCAGTACTTC
>16|TRBV5-4|-|TRBJ2-3|-
CASSPMALGEVDTQYF
TGTGCCAGCAGCCCGATGGCCCTTGGAGAGGTAGATACGCAGTATTTT
>15|TRBV11-2|TRBD1|TRBJ2-7|-
CASSLWTGNFYEQYF
TGTGCCAGCAGCTTATGGACAGGTAACTTCTACGAGCAGTACTTC
>12|TRBV30|-|TRBJ1-2|-
CAWSVGGNGYTF
TGTGCCTGGAGTGTGGGAGGGAACGGCTACACCTTC
>15|TRBV28|TRBD2|TRBJ2-1|-
CASSMAGGILNEQFF
TGTGCCAGCAGTATGGCGGGGGGGATCCTCAATGAGCAGTTCTTC
>15|TRBV15|-|TRBJ2-3|-
CATSSLRGSSDTQYF
TGTGCCACCAGCAGCCTCCGGGGGTCTTCCGATACGCAGTATTTT
>14|TRBV30|TRBD1|TRBJ2-7|once
CAWSRTGGSYEQYF
TGTGCCTGGAGTCGGACAGGGGGATCCTACGAGCAGTACTTC
>17|TRBV4-1|TRBD1|TRBJ1-3|-
CASSPGQGRFSGNTIYF
TGCGCCAGCAGCCCCGGACAGGGCCGATTCTCTGGAAACACCATATATTTT
>16|TRBV3-1/TRBV3-2|-|TRBJ2-1|-
CASSQEENTFFGEQFF
TGTGCCAGCAGCCAAGAAGAGAATACCTTCTTCGGTGAGCAGTTCTTC